This TCR beta chain stems from a study of T cells in Graves' hyperthyroidism and ophthalmopathy. Study-wide results and limits: Also found in blood were most expanded thyroid clonotypes above 0.001.

There are a few counts of this clonotype. The antigen remains undetermined. Trimming took off 3 bases at V and 6 bases at J, with 15 bases between the two ends. Germline-derived CDR1 and CDR2 are MGHRA and YSYEKL. This CDR3 has 14 residues. Researchers took RNA transcripts and amplified the TCR beta CDR3 regions from them. An initial round of RT-PCR targeting the TCR CDR3 relied on the HTBI primer set. TCRdb called the multiplex PCR reads again in MiXCR, with one record for every CDR3 protein. The table records under 350,000 distinct CDR3 sequences, approximately 22% of them present only once. Sequenced: blood. This rearrangement joins TRBV4-1 to TRBJ2-7, with D maybe TRBD1 (6 bases). The source is a woman aged 45-65 years with Graves' hyperthyroidism. The CDR3 DNA follows: TGCGCCAGCAGCCAGAACAGGGTGGGTAGCGAGCAGTACTTC. This gives the protein CASSQNRVGSEQYF.